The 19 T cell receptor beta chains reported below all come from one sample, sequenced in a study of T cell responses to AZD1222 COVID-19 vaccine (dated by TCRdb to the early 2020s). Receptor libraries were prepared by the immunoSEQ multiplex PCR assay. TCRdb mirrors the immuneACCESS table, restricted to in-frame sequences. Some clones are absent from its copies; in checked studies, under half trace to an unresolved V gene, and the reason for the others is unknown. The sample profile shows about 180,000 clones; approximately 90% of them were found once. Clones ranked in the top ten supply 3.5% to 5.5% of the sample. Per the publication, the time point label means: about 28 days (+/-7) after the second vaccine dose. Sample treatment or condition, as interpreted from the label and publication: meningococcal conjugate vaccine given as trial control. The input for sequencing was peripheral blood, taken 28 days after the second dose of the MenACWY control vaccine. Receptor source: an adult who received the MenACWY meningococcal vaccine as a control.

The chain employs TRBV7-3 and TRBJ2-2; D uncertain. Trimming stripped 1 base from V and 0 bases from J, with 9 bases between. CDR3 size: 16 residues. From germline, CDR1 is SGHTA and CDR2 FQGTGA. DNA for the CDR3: TGTGCCAGCAGCTTAATCACTTCGGCGAACACCGGGGAGCTGTTTTTT. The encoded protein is CASSLITSANTGELFF.

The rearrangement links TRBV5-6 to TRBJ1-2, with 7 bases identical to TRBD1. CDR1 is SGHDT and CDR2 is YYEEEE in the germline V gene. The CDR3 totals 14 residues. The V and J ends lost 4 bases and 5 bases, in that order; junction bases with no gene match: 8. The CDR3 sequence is CASSLTGVEYGYTF. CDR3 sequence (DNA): TGTGCCAGCAGCCTAACAGGGGTAGAGTATGGCTACACCTTC.

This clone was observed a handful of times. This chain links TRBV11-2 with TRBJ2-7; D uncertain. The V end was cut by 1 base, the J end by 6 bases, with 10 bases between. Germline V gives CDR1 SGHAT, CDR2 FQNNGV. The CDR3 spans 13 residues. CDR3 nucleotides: TGTGCCAGCAGCTTAGGGCGGTTCGGCGAGCAGTACTTC. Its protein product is CASSLGRFGEQYF.

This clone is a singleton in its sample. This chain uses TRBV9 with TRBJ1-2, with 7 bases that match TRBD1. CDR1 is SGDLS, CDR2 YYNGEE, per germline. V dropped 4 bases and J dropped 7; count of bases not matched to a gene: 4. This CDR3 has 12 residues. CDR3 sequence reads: CASSPRGGGYTF. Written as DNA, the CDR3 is TGTGCCAGCAGCCCCAGGGGGGGTGGCTACACCTTC. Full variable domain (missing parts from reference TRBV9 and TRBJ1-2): DSGVTQTPKHLITATGQRVTLRCSPRSGDLSVYWYQQSLDQGLQFLIQYYNGEERAKGNILERFSAQQFPDLHSELNLSSLELGDSALYFCASSPRGGGYTFGSGTRLTVV.

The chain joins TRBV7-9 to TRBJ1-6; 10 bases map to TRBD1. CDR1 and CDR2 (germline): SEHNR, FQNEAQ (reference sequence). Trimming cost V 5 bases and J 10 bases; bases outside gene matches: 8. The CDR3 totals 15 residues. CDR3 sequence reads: CASSAGTGEGSPLHF. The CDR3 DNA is TGTGCCAGCAGCGCCGGGACAGGGGAGGGATCACCCCTCCACTTT.

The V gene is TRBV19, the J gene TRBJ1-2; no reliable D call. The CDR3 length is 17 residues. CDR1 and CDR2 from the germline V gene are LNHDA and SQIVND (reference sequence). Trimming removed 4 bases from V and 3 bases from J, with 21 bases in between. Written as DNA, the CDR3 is TGTGCCAGTAGTACCCCCCCCGGGATCGCGCGGTACTATGGCTACACCTTC. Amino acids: CASSTPPGIARYYGYTF.

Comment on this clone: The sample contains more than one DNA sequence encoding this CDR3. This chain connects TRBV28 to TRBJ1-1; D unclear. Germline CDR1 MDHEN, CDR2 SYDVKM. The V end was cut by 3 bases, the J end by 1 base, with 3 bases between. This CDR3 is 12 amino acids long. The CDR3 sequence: CASSLGNTEAFF. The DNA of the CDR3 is TGTGCCAGCAGTTTGGGGAACACTGAAGCTTTCTTT.

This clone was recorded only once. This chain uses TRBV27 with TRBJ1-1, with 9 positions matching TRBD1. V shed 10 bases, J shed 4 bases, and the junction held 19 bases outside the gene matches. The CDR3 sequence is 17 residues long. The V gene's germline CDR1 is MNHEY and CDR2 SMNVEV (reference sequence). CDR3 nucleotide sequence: TGTGCCATCCCGATTTACAGGGGGCGGGCCGAGACCACTGAAGCTTTCTTT. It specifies CAIPIYRGRAETTEAFF.

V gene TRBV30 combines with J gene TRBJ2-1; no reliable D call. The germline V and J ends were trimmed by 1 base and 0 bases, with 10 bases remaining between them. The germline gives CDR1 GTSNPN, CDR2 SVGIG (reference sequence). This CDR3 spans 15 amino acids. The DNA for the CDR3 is TGTGCCTGGAGTGGAGTCTTGAGCTCCTACAATGAGCAGTTCTTC. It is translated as CAWSGVLSSYNEQFF.

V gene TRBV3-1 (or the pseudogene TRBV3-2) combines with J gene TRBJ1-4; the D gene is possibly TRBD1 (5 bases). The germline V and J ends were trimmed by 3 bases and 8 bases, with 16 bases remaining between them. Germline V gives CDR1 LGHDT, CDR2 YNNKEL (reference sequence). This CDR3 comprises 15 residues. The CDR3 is CASSQRGTLGEKLFF. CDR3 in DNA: TGTGCCAGCAGCCAGCGAGGGACCCTTGGGGAAAAACTGTTTTTT.

The CDR3 region is CASSLALILNPEAFF. The CDR3 bases are TGTGCCAGCAGCTTAGCGCTGATTCTTAACCCTGAAGCTTTCTTT. The chain is built from TRBV7-8 and TRBJ1-1; D uncertain. The CDR3 totals 15 residues. The germline CDR1 and CDR2 sequences are SGHVS and FQNEAQ. V was trimmed by 0 bases and J by 6 bases, leaving 14 bases between them.

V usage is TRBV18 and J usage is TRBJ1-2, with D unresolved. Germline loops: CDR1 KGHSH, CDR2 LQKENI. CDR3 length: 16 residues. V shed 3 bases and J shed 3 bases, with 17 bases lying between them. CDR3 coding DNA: TGTGCCAGCTCACCGAACAACCCGTTAAACGACTATGGCTACACCTTC. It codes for CASSPNNPLNDYGYTF.

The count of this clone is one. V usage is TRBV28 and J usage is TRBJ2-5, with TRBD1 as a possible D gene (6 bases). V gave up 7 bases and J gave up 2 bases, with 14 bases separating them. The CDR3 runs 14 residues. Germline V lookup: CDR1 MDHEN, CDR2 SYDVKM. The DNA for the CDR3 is TGTGCCAGCACCCCGGACAGAGCGCAAGAGACCCAGTACTTC. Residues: CASTPDRAQETQYF.

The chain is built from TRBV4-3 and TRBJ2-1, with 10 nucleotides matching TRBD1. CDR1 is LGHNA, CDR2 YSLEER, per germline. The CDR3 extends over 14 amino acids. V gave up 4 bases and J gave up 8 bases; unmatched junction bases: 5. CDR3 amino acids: CASSPGQGGDEQFF. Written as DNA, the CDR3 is TGCGCCAGCAGCCCCGGACAGGGGGGAGATGAGCAGTTCTTC.

The CDR3 is CASSYPPQNYEQYF. The CDR3 DNA is TGTGCCAGCAGTTACCCACCGCAGAACTACGAGCAGTACTTC. The chain uses TRBV6-2 or TRBV6-3 and TRBJ2-7, with D uncertain. Germline V CDR1 and CDR2: MNHEY, SVGEGT. The CDR3 totals 14 residues. Trimming cost V 2 bases and J 3 bases, with 11 bases left between them.

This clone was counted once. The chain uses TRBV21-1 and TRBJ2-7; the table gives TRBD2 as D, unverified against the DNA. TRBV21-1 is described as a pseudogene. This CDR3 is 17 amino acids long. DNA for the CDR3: TGTGCCAGCAGCAAAACTCCCCCCGGGTTAAATGACCACGAGCAGTACTTC. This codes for CASSKTPPGLNDHEQYF.

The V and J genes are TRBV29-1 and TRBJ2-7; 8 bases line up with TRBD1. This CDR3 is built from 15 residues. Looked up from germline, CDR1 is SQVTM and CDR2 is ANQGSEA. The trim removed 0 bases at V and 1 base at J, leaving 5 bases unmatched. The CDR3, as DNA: TGCAGCGTTGAAGATCAACAGGGGGTTTCCTACGAGCAGTACTTC. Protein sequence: CSVEDQQGVSYEQYF.

The CDR3: CSVVSFSGRHPTYEQYF. The CDR3 nucleotides read TGCAGCGTTGTTAGCTTCAGCGGGAGGCACCCCACCTACGAGCAGTACTTC. The gene calls are TRBV29-1 and TRBJ2-7; TRBD2 agrees at 9 bases. The germline V gene encodes CDR1 SQVTM and CDR2 ANQGSEA. The CDR3 has 17 residues. J gave up 2 bases and V 4 bases, and 15 bases lay outside the gene matches.

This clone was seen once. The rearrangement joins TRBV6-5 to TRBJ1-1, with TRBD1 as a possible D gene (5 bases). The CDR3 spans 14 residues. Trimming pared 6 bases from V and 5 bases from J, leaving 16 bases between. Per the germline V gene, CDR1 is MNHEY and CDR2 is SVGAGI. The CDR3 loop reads CASSPGRYRTEAFF. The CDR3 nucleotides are TGTGCCAGCAGCCCCGGACGGTACAGGACTGAAGCTTTCTTT.